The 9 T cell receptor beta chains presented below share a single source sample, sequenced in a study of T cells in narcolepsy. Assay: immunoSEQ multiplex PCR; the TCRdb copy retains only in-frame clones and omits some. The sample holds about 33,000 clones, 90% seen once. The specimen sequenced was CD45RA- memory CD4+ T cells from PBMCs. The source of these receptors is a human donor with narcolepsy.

CDR3 loop: CAWSVRGLPRNEQFF. CDR3 nucleotides: TGTGCCTGGAGTGTACGGGGTCTTCCTAGAAATGAGCAGTTCTTC. The chain recombines TRBV30 with TRBJ2-1, with D tentatively TRBD2 (5 bases). Germline CDR1 is GTSNPN and CDR2 is SVGIG (reference sequence). The CDR3 extends over 15 amino acids. The V gene lost 0 bases and the J gene lost 7 bases, with 16 bases spanning the gap.

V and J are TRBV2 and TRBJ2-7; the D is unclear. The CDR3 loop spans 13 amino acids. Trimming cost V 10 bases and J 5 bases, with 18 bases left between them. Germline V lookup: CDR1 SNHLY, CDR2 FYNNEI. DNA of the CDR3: TGTGCCATCGATAGGGCGGCCAGCCACGAGCAGTACTTC. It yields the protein CAIDRAASHEQYF.

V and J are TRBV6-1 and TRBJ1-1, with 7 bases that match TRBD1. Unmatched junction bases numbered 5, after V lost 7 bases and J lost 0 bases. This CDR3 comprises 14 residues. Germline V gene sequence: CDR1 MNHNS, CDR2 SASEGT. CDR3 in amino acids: CASNRQGLNTEAFF. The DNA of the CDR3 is TGTGCCAGCAACAGACAGGGCCTGAACACTGAAGCTTTCTTT.

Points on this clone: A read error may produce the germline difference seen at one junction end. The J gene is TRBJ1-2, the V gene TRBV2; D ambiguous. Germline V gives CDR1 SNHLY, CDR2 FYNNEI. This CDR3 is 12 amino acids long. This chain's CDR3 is CASKRLNYGYTF. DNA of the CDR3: TGTGCGAGCAAGCGACTCAACTATGGCTACACCTTC.

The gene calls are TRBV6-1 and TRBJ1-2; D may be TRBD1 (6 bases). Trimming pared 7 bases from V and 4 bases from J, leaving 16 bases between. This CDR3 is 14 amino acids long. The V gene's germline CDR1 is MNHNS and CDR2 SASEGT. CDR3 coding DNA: TGTGCCAGCAACGCGGGGGGGGCCGGCTATGGCTACACCTTC. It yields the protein CASNAGGAGYGYTF.

The CDR3: CASSSDSSITGGYTF. CDR3 sequence (DNA): TGTGCCAGCAGCTCCGACAGCAGCATAACCGGGGGCTACACCTTC. V and J are TRBV28 and TRBJ1-2; tentatively, D is TRBD1 (5 bases). Germline V gives CDR1 MDHEN, CDR2 SYDVKM. Trimming stripped 6 bases from V and 8 bases from J, with 22 bases between. This CDR3 comprises 15 residues.

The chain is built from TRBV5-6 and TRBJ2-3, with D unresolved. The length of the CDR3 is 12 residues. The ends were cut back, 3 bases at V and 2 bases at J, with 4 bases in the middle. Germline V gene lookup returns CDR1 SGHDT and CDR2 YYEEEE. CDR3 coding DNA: TGTGCCAGCAGCTGGGACACAGATACGCAGTATTTT. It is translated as CASSWDTDTQYF. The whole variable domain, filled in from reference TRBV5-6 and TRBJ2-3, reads DAGVTQSPTHLIKTRGQQVTLRCSPKSGHDTVSWYQQALGQGPQFIFQYYEEEERQRGNFPDRFSGHQFPNYSSELNVNALLLGDSALYLCASSWDTDTQYFGPGTRLTVL.

The CDR3 nucleotides read TGTGCCAGCACCACCAGGGATTACTATGGCTACACCTTC. Translated: CASTTRDYYGYTF. This chain uses TRBV28 with TRBJ1-2; the D gene is possibly TRBD1 (5 bases). The CDR3 is 13 residues long. The germline V gene encodes CDR1 MDHEN and CDR2 SYDVKM. The ends were cut back, 7 bases at V and 3 bases at J, with 12 bases in the middle.

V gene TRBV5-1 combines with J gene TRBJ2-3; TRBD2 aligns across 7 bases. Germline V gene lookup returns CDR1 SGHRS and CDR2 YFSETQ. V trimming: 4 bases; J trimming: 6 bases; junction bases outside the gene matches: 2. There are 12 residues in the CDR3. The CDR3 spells CASSGGGDTQYF. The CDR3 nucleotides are TGCGCCAGCAGCGGGGGAGGGGATACGCAGTATTTT.